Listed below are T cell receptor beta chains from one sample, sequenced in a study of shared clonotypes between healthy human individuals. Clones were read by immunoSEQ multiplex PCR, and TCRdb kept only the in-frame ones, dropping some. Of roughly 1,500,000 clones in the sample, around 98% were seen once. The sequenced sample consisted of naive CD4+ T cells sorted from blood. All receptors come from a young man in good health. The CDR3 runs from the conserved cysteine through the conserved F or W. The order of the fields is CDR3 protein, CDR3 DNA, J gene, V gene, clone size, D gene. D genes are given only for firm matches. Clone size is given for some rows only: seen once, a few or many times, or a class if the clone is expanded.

CASSESWDRELNEQFF | TGTGCCAGCAGTGAATCCTGGGACAGGGAGCTCAATGAGCAGTTCTTC | TRBJ2-1 | TRBV6-1 | NA | TRBD1
CASSPVPMGEQYF | TGTGCCAGCAGTCCAGTCCCAATGGGCGAGCAGTACTTC | TRBJ2-7 | TRBV6-5 | NA | NA
CASSISGQSTDTQYF | TGTGCCAGTAGTATCTCGGGACAGAGCACAGATACGCAGTATTTT | TRBJ2-3 | TRBV19 | NA | TRBD1
CASSLYGQGPHGYTF | TGTGCCAGCAGTTTATACGGACAGGGACCACATGGCTACACCTTC | TRBJ1-2 | TRBV28 | NA | TRBD1
CATSRDRSRDYGYTF | TGTGCCACCAGCAGAGACAGGTCCCGGGACTATGGCTACACCTTC | TRBJ1-2 | TRBV15 | once | NA
CASSPLDGAYEQYF | TGTGCCAGCAGCCCCTTGGACGGGGCCTACGAGCAGTACTTC | TRBJ2-7 | TRBV11-2 | NA | NA
CASSLNGREGDSYNEQFF | TGTGCCAGCAGCTTAAACGGTCGGGAGGGAGACTCCTACAATGAGCAGTTCTTC | TRBJ2-1 | TRBV11-3 | NA | TRBD2
CASGDRSNREQYF | TGTGCCAGTGGTGACAGGTCAAACCGGGAGCAGTACTTC | TRBJ2-7 | TRBV19 | NA | NA
CASSSGLASPPTQYF | TGTGCCAGCAGCTCGGGACTAGCGTCCCCCCCTACCCAGTACTTC | TRBJ2-5 | TRBV5-4 | NA | TRBD2
CASSFERRESSYEQYF | TGCGCCAGCAGCTTTGAGCGACGGGAGAGCTCCTACGAGCAGTACTTC | TRBJ2-7 | TRBV5-1 | NA | NA
CASSPYTTTDTQYF | TGTGCCAGCTCACCCTATACCACCACAGATACGCAGTATTTT | TRBJ2-3 | TRBV18 | NA | NA
CASSLARPNEQFF | TGCGCCAGCAGCTTGGCTCGGCCAAATGAGCAGTTCTTC | TRBJ2-1 | TRBV5-1 | NA | NA
CASSFGGTYGYTF | TGTGCCAGTAGTTTCGGGGGTACCTATGGCTACACCTTC | TRBJ1-2 | TRBV19 | NA | NA
CASKPGSTWSNQPQHF | TGTGCCAGCAAGCCAGGTAGTACGTGGAGCAATCAGCCCCAGCATTTT | TRBJ1-5 | TRBV2 | NA | NA
CASSQDTGLDTEAFF | TGTGCCAGCAGCCAAGACACGGGGCTAGACACTGAAGCTTTCTTT | TRBJ1-1 | TRBV4-2 | NA | NA
CASSTLSAGQETQYF | TGCGCCAGCAGCACTCTATCGGCGGGCCAAGAGACCCAGTACTTC | TRBJ2-5 | TRBV5-1 | NA | NA
CSVQARSAVYEQYF | TGCAGCGTCCAAGCCCGGTCTGCGGTGTACGAGCAGTACTTC | TRBJ2-7 | TRBV29-1 | NA | NA
CASRKQGAGAETQYF | TGTGCCAGCAGAAAACAGGGGGCGGGGGCAGAGACCCAGTACTTC | TRBJ2-5 | TRBV28 | NA | TRBD1
CASSQGRGRADTQYF | TGTGCCAGCAGCCAAGGCAGGGGCCGCGCAGATACGCAGTATTTT | TRBJ2-3 | TRBV4-2 | NA | NA
CASSFREGGTQYF | TGTGCCAGCAGCTTCAGGGAAGGGGGCACTCAGTACTTC | TRBJ2-4 | TRBV7-2 | NA | TRBD1
CASNEGEYQPQHF | TGTGCCAGCAACGAGGGGGAGTATCAGCCCCAGCATTTT | TRBJ1-5 | TRBV7-9 | NA | NA
CATRLRGQETQYF | TGTGCCACTCGGTTGCGGGGACAAGAGACCCAGTACTTC | TRBJ2-5 | TRBV6-1 | NA | NA
CASSVDTRGTEAFF | TGCGCCAGCAGTGTTGACACCCGGGGCACTGAAGCTTTCTTT | TRBJ1-1 | TRBV5-1 | NA | NA
CASSHPSGSANTGELFF | TGCGCCAGCAGCCACCCGAGCGGGAGCGCGAACACCGGGGAGCTGTTTTTT | TRBJ2-2 | TRBV4-3 | NA | TRBD2
CASSPGLAGRYGYTF | TGTGCCAGCAGTCCAGGTTTAGCAGGGAGGTATGGCTACACCTTC | TRBJ1-2 | TRBV28 | once | NA
CASSEVSLEDYEQYF | TGTGCCAGCAGTGAAGTTTCCCTAGAAGACTACGAGCAGTACTTC | TRBJ2-7 | TRBV6-1 | NA | NA
CASSLDLRDTGELFF | TGTGCCAGCAGCTTAGACTTGAGGGACACCGGGGAGCTGTTTTTT | TRBJ2-2 | TRBV7-9 | NA | NA
CASSVGPDTQYF | TGTGCCAGCAGTGTGGGGCCAGATACGCAGTATTTT | TRBJ2-3 | TRBV6-1 | once | NA
CASSLGPPSSYNEQFF | TGTGCCAGCAGCTTAGGGCCCCCGAGCTCCTACAATGAGCAGTTCTTC | TRBJ2-1 | TRBV7-9 | NA | NA
CASSPDRGRNYEQYF | TGTGCCAGCAGCCCCGACAGGGGGCGGAACTACGAGCAGTACTTC | TRBJ2-7 | TRBV5-5 | NA | TRBD1
CASSLGGGKASGFRSEQFF | TGTGCCAGCAGCTTAGGAGGGGGGAAGGCTAGCGGGTTCAGAAGTGAGCAGTTCTTC | TRBJ2-1 | TRBV7-6 | NA | TRBD2
CATSRGSGSYEQYF | TGTGCCACCAGCAGAGGATCGGGTTCCTACGAGCAGTACTTC | TRBJ2-7 | TRBV15 | NA | NA
CASSKDNGRPQYF | TGTGCCAGCAGCAAAGACAATGGCCGTCCGCAGTATTTT | TRBJ2-3 | TRBV2 | NA | NA
CASSIPQNTQYF | TGTGCCAGTAGTATTCCCCAGAATACGCAGTATTTT | TRBJ2-3 | TRBV19 | NA | NA
CASSHTRQGVEQFF | TGTGCCAGCAGCCATACTAGACAGGGGGTTGAGCAGTTCTTC | TRBJ2-1 | TRBV4-2 | NA | TRBD1
CASSQRRDQETQYF | TGTGCCAGCTCACAGAGACGGGACCAAGAGACCCAGTACTTC | TRBJ2-5 | TRBV18 | NA | NA
CASRQGVYEQYF | TGTGCCAGCAGACAGGGGGTGTACGAGCAGTACTTC | TRBJ2-7 | TRBV11-2 | NA | TRBD1
CASSFPGLAVNEQYF | TGTGCCAGCAGCTTTCCGGGACTAGCGGTTAACGAGCAGTACTTC | TRBJ2-7 | TRBV5-4 | NA | TRBD2
CAISDSVADTQYF | TGTGCCATCAGCGATTCAGTGGCAGATACGCAGTATTTT | TRBJ2-3 | TRBV10-3 | NA | NA
CASRSTEGVGYTF | TGTGCCAGCAGAAGCACCGAGGGGGTTGGCTACACCTTC | TRBJ1-2 | TRBV6-6 | NA | NA
CASSLDQRGGEQFF | TGTGCCAGCAGCTTAGACCAGCGGGGTGGTGAGCAGTTCTTC | TRBJ2-1 | TRBV7-9 | NA | TRBD2
CATSRDLIYDSTQYF | TGTGCCACCAGCAGAGATTTAATTTATGACAGTACGCAGTATTTT | TRBJ2-3 | TRBV15 | NA | NA
CASSLAAWSGSLGSAEQYF | TGCGCCAGCAGCTTGGCCGCCTGGAGCGGGAGTCTAGGTTCTGCCGAGCAGTACTTC | TRBJ2-7 | TRBV5-1 | NA | TRBD2
CASSLIPGLAGRAPEYF | TGTGCCAGCAGCTTAATTCCGGGACTAGCGGGCCGTGCGCCGGAGTACTTC | TRBJ2-7 | TRBV11-2 | NA | TRBD2
CASRDRGYEQYF | TGTGCCAGCAGGGACAGGGGTTACGAGCAGTACTTC | TRBJ2-7 | TRBV6-1 | NA | TRBD1
CASSKVGSEQYF | TGTGCCAGCAGTAAGGTGGGATCCGAGCAGTACTTC | TRBJ2-7 | TRBV6-1 | NA | NA
CASSLVRTGRFEQYF | TGTGCCAGCAGCTTAGTGCGGACAGGGAGGTTCGAGCAGTACTTC | TRBJ2-7 | TRBV7-8 | NA | TRBD1
CASSSGTGVGEQYF | TGTGCCAGCAGCTCCGGGACAGGGGTGGGCGAGCAGTACTTC | TRBJ2-7 | TRBV7-7 | NA | TRBD1
CASSSAGPRSNQPQHF | TGTGCCAGCAGCTCTGCGGGCCCTAGAAGCAATCAGCCCCAGCATTTT | TRBJ1-5 | TRBV7-9 | NA | NA
CASSLVRAPGTDTQYF | TGCGCCAGCAGCTTAGTGAGAGCCCCAGGTACAGATACGCAGTATTTT | TRBJ2-3 | TRBV5-1 | NA | NA
CASRKDRVDYGYTF | TGTGCCAGTAGGAAGGACAGGGTCGACTATGGCTACACCTTC | TRBJ1-2 | TRBV6-5 | NA | TRBD1
CASSPRAQETQYF | TGTGCCAGCTCACCAAGGGCTCAAGAGACCCAGTACTTC | TRBJ2-5 | TRBV18 | NA | NA
CASSSASYYEQYF | TGTGCCAGCAGCTCCGCGAGCTATTACGAGCAGTACTTC | TRBJ2-7 | TRBV5-4 | NA | NA
CASSPGTGSYNEQFF | TGTGCCAGCTCACCCGGGACAGGGTCATACAATGAGCAGTTCTTC | TRBJ2-1 | TRBV18 | NA | TRBD1
CSVDRTTDTQYF | TGCAGCGTTGATAGGACCACAGATACGCAGTATTTT | TRBJ2-3 | TRBV29-1 | NA | NA
CASNEGRGNTGELFF | TGCGCCAGCAATGAGGGGAGAGGGAACACCGGGGAGCTGTTTTTT | TRBJ2-2 | TRBV5-1 | NA | NA
CASSHLGATNEKLFF | TGCGCCAGCAGCCACCTTGGTGCAACTAATGAAAAACTGTTTTTT | TRBJ1-4 | TRBV4-1 | NA | NA
CASSPPGARRDNEQFF | TGTGCCAGCAGTCCCCCGGGAGCTAGGAGGGACAATGAGCAGTTCTTC | TRBJ2-1 | TRBV28 | NA | NA
CASSLEASGPYEQYF | TGTGCCAGCAGCTTAGAGGCTAGCGGTCCCTACGAGCAGTACTTC | TRBJ2-7 | TRBV7-2 | once | TRBD2